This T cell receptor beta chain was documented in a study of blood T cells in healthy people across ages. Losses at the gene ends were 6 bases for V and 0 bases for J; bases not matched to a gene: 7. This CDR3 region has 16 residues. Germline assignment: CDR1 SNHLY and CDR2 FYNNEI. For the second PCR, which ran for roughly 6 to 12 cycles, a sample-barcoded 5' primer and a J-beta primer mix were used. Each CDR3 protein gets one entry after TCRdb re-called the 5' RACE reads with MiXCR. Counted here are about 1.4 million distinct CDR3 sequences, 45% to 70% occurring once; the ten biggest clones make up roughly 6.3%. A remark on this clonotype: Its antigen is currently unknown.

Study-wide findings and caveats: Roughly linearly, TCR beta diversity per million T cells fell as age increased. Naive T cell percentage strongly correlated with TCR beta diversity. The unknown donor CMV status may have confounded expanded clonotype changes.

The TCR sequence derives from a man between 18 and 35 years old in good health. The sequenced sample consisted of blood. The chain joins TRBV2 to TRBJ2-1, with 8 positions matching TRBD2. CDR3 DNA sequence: TGTGCCAGCAGGACTAGCGAGCTCAGCTCCTACAATGAGCAGTTCTTC. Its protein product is CASRTSELSSYNEQFF.